One sample yielded the 14 T cell receptor beta chains listed below, sequenced in a study of blood T cells in healthy people across ages (dated by TCRdb to the mid-2010s). The library relied on 5' RACE. Sequenced on an Illumina HiSeq 2500. A second 7 to 11 cycle PCR used a sample-barcoded 5' primer and a J-beta primer mix. TCRdb took the public reads, trimmed them with fastp at Q25, ran MiXCR for clone calling and kept in-frame beta chains. Records with the same CDR3 protein are collapsed into one entry carrying the most frequent genes and DNA. The sample has roughly 800,000 distinct CDR3 sequences on record, roughly 60% of them singletons. In total, the top ten clones hold about 20% of the sample. Sequenced input: blood. The receptors here all came from a man younger than 45 in good health.

CDR3 sequence reads: CASSPTGRRSPLHF. Here the CDR3 DNA reads TGTGCCAGCAGTCCGACAGGGAGGCGCTCACCCCTCCACTTT. The V call is TRBV14, the J call TRBJ1-6; 7 nucleotides agree with TRBD1. The CDR3 consists of 14 residues. The germline CDR1 and CDR2 sequences are SGHDN and FVKESK. With V trimmed by 6 bases and J by 10 bases, 9 bases remained unmatched. Supplemented by reference TRBV14 and TRBJ1-6, the full variable domain reads EAGVTQFPSHSVIEKGQTVTLRCDPISGHDNLYWYRRVMGKEIKFLLHFVKESKQDESGMPNNRFLAERTGGTYSTLKVQPAELEDSGVYFCASSPTGRRSPLHFGNGTRLTVT.

The chain has TRBV4-2 and TRBJ1-1, with 8 bases that match TRBD1. The germline V gene has CDR1 LGHNA and CDR2 YNFKEQ. The V segment lost 3 bases and the J segment 3 bases; nucleotides outside the gene matches: 9. This CDR3 contains 16 residues. Written as DNA, the CDR3 is TGTGCCAGCAGCCATAACTTCAGGGGGCGGTACACTGAAGCTTTCTTT. It codes for CASSHNFRGRYTEAFF.

The chain couples TRBV6-2 or TRBV6-3 to TRBJ2-1, with 8 bases identical to TRBD1. Trimming cost V 4 bases and J 2 bases; bases outside gene matches: 7. Germline loops: CDR1 MNHEY, CDR2 SVGEGT. The CDR3 spans 16 residues. The CDR3 spells CASSWDRKGAYNEQFF. The CDR3 nucleotides read TGTGCCAGCAGTTGGGACAGGAAGGGGGCCTACAATGAGCAGTTCTTC.

The V call is TRBV29-1, the J call TRBJ2-3; no clear D gene. Trimming removed 7 bases from V and 1 base from J, with 12 bases in between. Germline V gene lookup returns CDR1 SQVTM and CDR2 ANQGSEA. The CDR3 has 13 amino acids. The CDR3 loop reads CSADWLRTDTQYF. CDR3 bases: TGCAGCGCCGATTGGCTCCGCACAGATACGCAGTATTTT.

J is TRBJ2-1 and V is TRBV30, with 8 bases aligning to TRBD2. This CDR3 comprises 14 residues. The ends lost 8 bases at V and 4 bases at J; junction bases unmatched: 10. Germline CDR1 GTSNPN, CDR2 SVGIG (reference sequence). The CDR3 DNA reads as TGTGCCGGTAGGGGACTAGGAGAATACAATGAGCAGTTCTTC. This codes for CAGRGLGEYNEQFF.

The V and J genes are TRBV11-2 and TRBJ2-7, with TRBD1 matching 9 bases. V shed 4 bases and J 6 bases; nucleotides not matched to a gene: 7. The CDR3 runs 14 residues. In germline, CDR1 is SGHAT, CDR2 FQNNGV. The CDR3 sequence: CASSSRQGVIEQYF. The CDR3 DNA reads as TGTGCCAGCAGCTCTCGACAGGGGGTGATCGAGCAGTACTTC.

In DNA form, the CDR3 reads TGCAGTGCTAGAGATCTTACAGATGGGATCTATGGCTACACCTTC. Protein sequence: CSARDLTDGIYGYTF. The chain carries TRBV20-1 and TRBJ1-2; D not certain. Germline assignment: CDR1 DFQATT and CDR2 SNEGSKA (reference sequence). This CDR3 is 15 amino acids long. The V and J ends lost 0 bases and 4 bases respectively, with 15 bases between them.

DNA of the CDR3: TGTGCCACCAGTGAGCACGACGAGCAGTACTTC. Translated, it gives CATSEHDEQYF. The chain uses TRBV24-1 and TRBJ2-4; D not resolved. The J call may be in error: the DNA end matches TRBJ2-7 better. Germline lookup yields CDR1 KGHDR and CDR2 SFDVKD. CDR3 length equals 11 residues.

V usage is TRBV18 and J usage is TRBJ1-2; D is unresolved. CDR3 length: 13 amino acids. The V end lost 6 bases, the J end lost 7 bases, and 15 bases lay between the germline ends. Germline values: CDR1 KGHSH, CDR2 LQKENI. The CDR3 protein is CASSSSSDGGYTF. As DNA, the CDR3 is TGTGCCAGCTCGTCGTCAAGCGATGGTGGCTACACCTTC. The full variable domain, in which reference TRBV18 and TRBJ1-2 provide the parts outside the CDR3, is NAGVMQNPRHLVRRRGQEARLRCSPMKGHSHVYWYRQLPEEGLKFMVYLQKENIIDESGMPKERFSAEFPKEGPSILRIQQVVRGDSAAYFCASSSSSDGGYTFGSGTRLTVV.

The chain has TRBV7-8 and TRBJ2-3; tentatively, D is TRBD1 or TRBD2 (5 bases each). Per the germline V gene, CDR1 is SGHVS and CDR2 is FQNEAQ. This CDR3 contains 16 residues. The V and J ends lost 8 bases and 11 bases respectively, with 29 bases between them. The CDR3, as DNA: TGTGCCAGCCTTGGTCGTGGAGGATTAGGGGAGTGGGGGCAGTATTTT. This codes for CASLGRGGLGEWGQYF.

This clonotype showed up just a few times. The chain joins TRBV7-2 to TRBJ2-3; D is unclear. Per the germline V gene, CDR1 is SGHTA and CDR2 is FQGNSA. The CDR3 is made up of 16 amino acids. V was clipped by 2 bases and J by 2 bases, with 14 bases between them. The CDR3 DNA is TGTGCCAGCAGCTTAAAGCTCTTAGGGTCCACAGATACGCAGTATTTT. It yields the protein CASSLKLLGSTDTQYF. Full variable domain (missing parts from reference TRBV7-2 and TRBJ2-3): GAGVSQSPSNKVTEKGKDVELRCDPISGHTALYWYRQSLGQGLEFLIYFQGNSAPDKSGLPSDRFSAERTGGSVSTLTIQRTQQEDSAVYLCASSLKLLGSTDTQYFGPGTRLTVL.

The genes are TRBV12-3 or TRBV12-4 and TRBJ2-5; 9 bases map to TRBD2. V was clipped by 10 bases and J by 1 base; unmatched bases: 13. CDR3 length: 16 residues. The DNA of the CDR3 is TGTGCCACCCCACCCCCACTAGCGGGCCCCCAAGAGACCCAGTACTTC. This translates into CATPPPLAGPQETQYF.

V gene TRBV6-5 combines with J gene TRBJ2-7; D is unresolved. Germline CDR1 is MNHEY and CDR2 is SVGAGI. The CDR3 runs to 15 residues. Trimming removed 6 bases from V and 0 bases from J, with 15 bases in between. CDR3 region: CASSYRRRDSYEQYF. The CDR3, as DNA: TGTGCCAGCAGCTACCGGAGAAGGGACTCCTACGAGCAGTACTTC.

Only a few counts were recorded for this clonotype. The chain uses TRBV29-1 and TRBJ2-3, with TRBD2 as a possible D gene (6 bases). Germline V gives CDR1 SQVTM, CDR2 ANQGSEA. Deletions cut 4 bases from V and 0 bases from J, with 11 bases between. The CDR3 is 14 residues long. CDR3 residues: CSVASGPSTDTQYF. The CDR3 coding sequence is TGCAGCGTTGCAAGCGGGCCTAGCACAGATACGCAGTATTTT.